This passage covers 32 T cell receptor beta chains from one sample sequenced in a study of STAT5B mutations in CD4+ large granular lymphocyte leukemia. Clones were sequenced by immunoSEQ multiplex PCR, and TCRdb holds only the in-frame ones, with some missing. The repertoire has tens of thousands of clones, 70% to 90% of them found once; the top ten carry less than 1.5%. Sequencing was carried out using CD4+ T cells from blood buffy coats. These receptors originate from a human donor in good health.

This rearrangement joins TRBV9 to TRBJ2-1; TRBD2 matches 9 bases. V lost 0 bases, J lost 2 bases, and 6 bases stayed unmatched. Germline assignment: CDR1 SGDLS and CDR2 YYNGEE. There are 17 residues in the CDR3. The CDR3 spells CASSVVSGSNTYNEQFF. In nucleotides, the CDR3 is TGTGCCAGCAGCGTAGTTAGCGGGAGTAACACCTACAATGAGCAGTTCTTC.

CDR3 DNA: TGTGCCAGCAGCTTAGGGGCAGCTAGCACAGATACGCAGTATTTT. Its protein is CASSLGAASTDTQYF. The chain has TRBV11-3 and TRBJ2-3; no firm D call. Trimming took off 1 base at V and 0 bases at J, with 8 bases between the two ends. The CDR3 length is 15 residues. Germline CDR1 and CDR2: SGHNT and YENEEA. The entire variable domain, with the rest obtained from reference TRBV11-3 and TRBJ2-3, is as follows: EAGVVQSPRYKIIEKKQPVAFWCNPISGHNTLYWYLQNLGQGPELLIRYENEEAVDDSQLPKDRFSAERLKGVDSTLKIQPAELGDSAVYLCASSLGAASTDTQYFGPGTRLTVL.

The chain uses TRBV27 and TRBJ2-7; TRBD2 matches at 9 bases. Germline lookup yields CDR1 MNHEY and CDR2 SMNVEV (reference sequence). CDR3 size: 14 residues. J gave up 3 bases and V 7 bases, and 7 bases lay outside the gene matches. The CDR3 here is CASKASGTFYEQYF. The CDR3 nucleotides are TGTGCCAGCAAGGCTAGCGGGACGTTCTACGAGCAGTACTTC.

The chain has TRBV4-1 and TRBJ1-2; no clear D gene. The V gene lost 1 base and the J gene lost 0 bases, with 6 bases spanning the gap. Germline-derived CDR1 and CDR2 are MGHRA and YSYEKL. This CDR3 comprises 14 residues. DNA for the CDR3: TGCGCCAGCAGCCAAGCCCAGGCTAACTATGGCTACACCTTC. Protein sequence: CASSQAQANYGYTF.

Note on this clone: Other DNA sequences of this sample code for an identical CDR3. The gene calls are TRBV5-1 and TRBJ1-3; D unresolved. CDR1 is SGHRS, CDR2 YFSETQ, per germline. V was pared by 4 bases and J by 0 bases, with 14 bases between. The CDR3 has 16 residues. CDR3 sequence: CASSLGWGSSGNTIYF. The CDR3 DNA sequence: TGCGCCAGCAGCCTCGGGTGGGGATCCTCTGGAAACACCATATATTTT.

The V and J genes are TRBV7-3 and TRBJ1-4; 7 bases are shared with TRBD1. Germline CDR1 SGHTA, CDR2 FQGTGA. With 5 bases clipped from V and 0 bases from J, the junction kept 3 bases outside the gene matches. The CDR3 is made up of 15 amino acids. The CDR3 DNA sequence: TGTGCCAGCAGCCTCCAGGGGGCAACTAATGAAAAACTGTTTTTT. It yields the protein CASSLQGATNEKLFF.

This sequence joins TRBV11-2 and TRBJ1-6; 8 bases fit TRBD1. The CDR3 totals 18 residues. CDR1 and CDR2 (germline): SGHAT, FQNNGV. With 6 bases clipped from V and 10 bases from J, the junction kept 20 bases outside the gene matches. CDR3 amino acids: CASSQPPGQGILWSPLHF. CDR3 DNA sequence: TGTGCCAGCAGTCAACCTCCTGGACAGGGTATTCTGTGGTCACCCCTCCACTTT.

This clone was recorded only once. The V gene is TRBV29-1, the J gene TRBJ2-5; 14 bases line up with TRBD2. The germline V gene has CDR1 SQVTM and CDR2 ANQGSEA. The trim removed 6 bases at V and 5 bases at J, leaving 5 bases unmatched. The CDR3 runs to 14 residues. This CDR3 reads CSVPTSGRAETQYF. The CDR3 bases are TGCAGCGTCCCGACTAGCGGGAGGGCGGAGACCCAGTACTTC.

The chain combines TRBV6-5 with TRBJ2-1; D ambiguous. From germline, CDR1 is MNHEY and CDR2 SVGAGI. The CDR3 is made up of 15 amino acids. Between the trimmed V and J ends, which lost 3 bases and 10 bases, there was a span of 19 bases. The DNA for the CDR3 is TGTGCCAGCAGTTATCGGGCGGCAGTCTCCTACGAGCAGTTCTTC. Protein sequence: CASSYRAAVSYEQFF.

In this sample, this clone turned up once. This rearrangement joins TRBV4-2 to TRBJ2-6; D might be TRBD1 (6 bases). Germline-derived CDR1 and CDR2 are LGHNA and YNFKEQ. The CDR3 is 17 residues long. The germline V and J ends were trimmed by 4 bases and 4 bases, with 17 bases remaining between them. CDR3 DNA sequence: TGTGCCAGCAGCCCAGACAGGTCTGAGTACGGGGCCAACGTCCTGACTTTC. Translated, it gives CASSPDRSEYGANVLTF.

The chain uses TRBV7-2 and TRBJ2-1, with no clear D. Deletions cut 5 bases from V and 0 bases from J, with 14 bases between. The CDR3 has 16 residues. Germline CDR1 is SGHTA and CDR2 is FQGNSA. CDR3 nucleotide sequence: TGTGCCAGCAGCCCTCTGGCGGATAGCTCCTACAATGAGCAGTTCTTC. Amino acids: CASSPLADSSYNEQFF.

This clone was seen more than once but under ten times. The chain employs TRBV2 and TRBJ2-5, with no clear D. The CDR3 contains 13 residues. The ends were cut back, 6 bases at V and 2 bases at J, with 10 bases in the middle. In germline, CDR1 is SNHLY, CDR2 FYNNEI. The CDR3 region is CASRGRVQETQYF. Here the CDR3 DNA reads TGTGCCAGCAGGGGAAGAGTTCAAGAGACCCAGTACTTC.

The chain uses TRBV11-2 and TRBJ1-1, with D tentatively TRBD1 (6 bases). V lost 1 base and J 3 bases, leaving 9 bases between the germline ends. The germline V gene encodes CDR1 SGHAT and CDR2 FQNNGV. The CDR3 has 14 residues. The CDR3 nucleotides are TGTGCCAGCAGCTTAGTCTCAGGGGACACTGAAGCTTTCTTT. Translating it yields CASSLVSGDTEAFF.

The rearrangement joins TRBV4-2 to TRBJ2-1; 12 bases fit TRBD2. The CDR3 totals 14 residues. The J segment lost 7 bases and the V segment lost 3 bases, leaving 1 base of the junction unmatched. The germline V gene has CDR1 LGHNA and CDR2 YNFKEQ. In nucleotides, the CDR3 is TGTGCCAGCAGCCAGACTAGCGGGAGTAATGAGCAGTTCTTC. Amino acid sequence: CASSQTSGSNEQFF.

The CDR3 DNA reads TGTGCCAGCAGCCGCTTGACAGGGACTAACTATGGCTACACCTTC. Encoded protein: CASSRLTGTNYGYTF. The V call is TRBV4-2, the J call TRBJ1-2; TRBD1 aligns across 7 bases. CDR3 length equals 15 residues. Germline lookup yields CDR1 LGHNA and CDR2 YNFKEQ. V was pared by 4 bases and J by 0 bases, with 5 bases of the junction left unmatched.

The rearrangement uses TRBV19 and TRBJ2-4, with D perhaps being TRBD1 or TRBD2 (5 bases each). This CDR3 has 14 residues. The V gene lost 7 bases and the J gene lost 1 base, with 11 bases spanning the gap. CDR1 is LNHDA and CDR2 is SQIVND in the germline V gene (reference sequence). The CDR3 coding sequence is TGTGCCAGTATTCTCGGGGACGCCAAAAACATTCAGTACTTC. Translated, it gives CASILGDAKNIQYF.

V usage is TRBV6-1 and J usage is TRBJ1-1, with D perhaps matching TRBD1 (5 bases). This CDR3 contains 11 residues. Germline V lookup: CDR1 MNHNS, CDR2 SASEGT. V was trimmed by 8 bases and J by 7 bases, leaving 11 bases between them. CDR3 loop: CASPKGSEAFF. The CDR3 DNA reads as TGTGCCAGCCCTAAGGGGAGTGAAGCTTTCTTT.

The V gene is TRBV12-5, the J gene TRBJ2-5; TRBD2 agrees at 9 bases. The CDR3 covers 15 residues. V lost 6 bases, J lost 5 bases, and 10 bases stayed unmatched. In germline, CDR1 is LGHNT, CDR2 FRNRAP. CDR3 DNA: TGTGCTAGTGGGGTAGCGGGAGTCGTTTCGGAGACCCAGTACTTC. It yields the protein CASGVAGVVSETQYF.

V is TRBV10-3 and J is TRBJ1-5; D is uncertain. The V gene lost 2 bases and the J gene lost 6 bases, with 14 bases spanning the gap. This CDR3 region has 15 residues. Per germline, CDR1 ENHRY and CDR2 SYGVKD. The CDR3 bases are TGTGCCATCAGTGAGGAGACCCTAGGAAGTCAGCCCCAGCATTTT. Encoded protein: CAISEETLGSQPQHF.

The chain carries TRBV28 and TRBJ1-5; D unresolved. Trimming cost V 5 bases and J 7 bases, with 21 bases left between them. CDR1 is MDHEN and CDR2 is SYDVKM in the germline V gene. CDR3 length: 16 amino acids. CDR3 amino acids: CASSPPWQSIAQPQHF. Here the CDR3 DNA reads TGTGCCAGCAGTCCGCCCTGGCAATCGATCGCCCAGCCCCAGCATTTT.

The chain links TRBV2 to TRBJ2-5; 8 bases are shared with TRBD2. Germline CDR1 SNHLY, CDR2 FYNNEI. There are 17 residues in the CDR3. The junction had 7 bases not matched to a gene; V was cut back by 1 base and J by 0 bases. The CDR3 nucleotides are TGTGCCAGCAGTGAAGGGACTAGCTCGTTGTACCAAGAGACCCAGTACTTC. As protein: CASSEGTSSLYQETQYF. Filled out from reference TRBV2 and TRBJ2-5, the complete variable domain reads EPEVTQTPSHQVTQMGQEVILRCVPISNHLYFYWYRQILGQKVEFLVSFYNNEISEKSEIFDDQFSVERPDGSNFTLKIRSTKLEDSAMYFCASSEGTSSLYQETQYFGPGTRLLVL.

The sample holds a few counts of this clone. The V call is TRBV10-3, the J call TRBJ1-2, with unresolved D. Germline CDR1 is ENHRY and CDR2 is SYGVKD. V lost 2 bases and J lost 2, with 6 bases in between. The CDR3 totals 13 residues. CDR3 amino acids: CAISETLNYGYTF. The DNA for the CDR3 is TGTGCCATCAGTGAGACCCTAAACTATGGCTACACCTTC.

This clone was seen a few times. This chain links TRBV19 with TRBJ1-1; D ambiguous. This CDR3 comprises 17 residues. V lost 5 bases and J 6 bases, leaving 25 bases between the germline ends. In germline, CDR1 is LNHDA, CDR2 SQIVND (reference sequence). The CDR3 region is CASSRLVGGRSSSEAFF. The CDR3 DNA follows: TGTGCCAGTAGTCGCCTCGTTGGAGGCCGTTCTTCGTCTGAAGCTTTCTTT.

This chain connects TRBV18 to TRBJ2-1, with 7 bases aligning to TRBD1. The CDR3 is 15 amino acids. V lost 6 bases and J lost 1; bases outside the gene matches: 6. CDR1 is KGHSH and CDR2 is LQKENI in the germline V gene. DNA for the CDR3: TGTGCCAGCTCTCGGGACAGCGATTCCTACAATGAGCAGTTCTTC. This sequence encodes CASSRDSDSYNEQFF.

The rearrangement links TRBV13 to TRBJ1-6; no clear D gene. CDR3 length equals 15 residues. The V end lost 5 bases, the J end lost 11 bases, and 19 bases lay between the germline ends. Germline V gene sequence: CDR1 PRHDT, CDR2 FYEKMQ (reference sequence). Here the CDR3 DNA reads TGTGCCAGCAGCCCCCTAGCAGCGCTAGCAACACCCCTCCACTTT. Encoded protein: CASSPLAALATPLHF.

This clone was counted only a few times. This chain uses TRBV19 with TRBJ1-1, with 7 bases matching TRBD1. The length of the CDR3 is 16 residues. V trimming: 5 bases; J trimming: 1 base; junction bases outside the gene matches: 10. Per germline, CDR1 LNHDA and CDR2 SQIVND (reference sequence). The CDR3 DNA sequence: TGTGCCAGTAGTGCACAAAGGGACAGAAAGAACACTGAAGCTTTCTTT. Amino acids: CASSAQRDRKNTEAFF. The complete variable domain, with remaining parts taken from reference TRBV19 and TRBJ1-1, reads DGGITQSPKYLFRKEGQNVTLSCEQNLNHDAMYWYRQDPGQGLRLIYYSQIVNDFQKGDIAEGYSVSREKKESFPLTVTSAQKNPTAFYLCASSAQRDRKNTEAFFGQGTRLTVV.

The rearrangement joins TRBV5-1 to TRBJ2-2; TRBD1 matches at 12 bases. Losses at the gene ends were 6 bases for V and 7 bases for J; bases not matched to a gene: 7. The CDR3 is 15 residues long. Germline V gives CDR1 SGHRS, CDR2 YFSETQ. CDR3 DNA: TGCGCCAGCACCGGCGGGACAGGGGGCTTCGGGGAGCTGTTTTTT. It specifies CASTGGTGGFGELFF.

The genes are TRBV15 and TRBJ2-3, with D tentatively TRBD1 (5 bases). With 8 bases removed from V and 4 bases from J, the gap between germline ends came to 19 bases. The CDR3 sequence is 15 residues long. The germline CDR1 and CDR2 sequences are LNHNV and YYDKDF (reference sequence). The DNA for the CDR3 is TGTGCCACCGGACAAGAAGCCCCTCGCGCAGATACGCAGTATTTT. This gives the protein CATGQEAPRADTQYF.

The chain employs TRBV19 and TRBJ1-6; D uncertain. V lost 6 bases to trimming and J lost 9 bases, with 18 bases between them. The CDR3 contains 15 residues. The germline gives CDR1 LNHDA, CDR2 SQIVND (reference sequence). The CDR3 reads CASRVGSGSSSPLHF. The CDR3 coding sequence is TGTGCCAGTAGGGTAGGGTCGGGGTCCAGTTCACCCCTCCACTTT.

The rearrangement links TRBV30 to TRBJ2-7; 10 positions match TRBD1. CDR3 length: 15 residues. Germline values: CDR1 GTSNPN, CDR2 SVGIG (reference sequence). The V gene end was trimmed by 1 base and the J gene end by 0 bases; junction bases not matched to a gene: 3. CDR3 in DNA: TGTGCCTGGAGTGGGGGACAGGGGAGCTCCTACGAGCAGTACTTC. Translated: CAWSGGQGSSYEQYF.

This clone showed up just a few times. The chain is built from TRBV5-1 and TRBJ1-1; 8 nucleotides agree with TRBD1. Germline V gene data show CDR1 as SGHRS and CDR2 as YFSETQ. With 6 bases clipped from V and 4 bases from J, the junction kept 5 bases outside the gene matches. This CDR3 contains 13 residues. The CDR3 sequence: CASKGQAGTEAFF. CDR3 coding DNA: TGCGCCAGCAAGGGACAGGCGGGCACTGAAGCTTTCTTT.

The gene calls are TRBV6-6 and TRBJ1-1; D uncertain. The CDR3 is 11 residues long. V was pared by 6 bases and J by 2 bases, with 4 bases between. Germline CDR1 and CDR2: MNHNY and SVGAGI (reference sequence). Here the CDR3 DNA reads TGTGCCAGCAGAAGAAACACTGAAGCTTTCTTT. Its protein product is CASRRNTEAFF.